Listed below are T cell receptor beta chains from one sample, sequenced in a study of T cells in Graves' hyperthyroidism and ophthalmopathy. TCRdb reprocessed the multiplex PCR reads via MiXCR and lists one record per CDR3 protein. The data show some 370,000 distinct CDR3 sequences, with 11% to 15% seen just once and over 25% held by the top ten. The material sequenced was blood. Receptor source: a man between 50 and 59 years old with Graves' ophthalmopathy. CDR3s include the opening cysteine and the closing phenylalanine or tryptophan. Each record gives: D gene, V gene, CDR3 length, clone size, J gene, CDR3 protein, CDR3 DNA. The D gene is left open where the match is weak. The size field is filled for only some rows; it gives once, few, many or a size class.

NA	TRBV24-1	16	NA	TRBJ1-5	CATSDPQGQGNQPQHF	TGTGCCACCAGTGATCCACAAGGCCAAGGAAATCAGCCCCAGCATTTT
TRBD1	TRBV27	16	many	TRBJ1-5	CASSPDRQGADQPQHF	TGTGCCAGCAGTCCCGATCGGCAGGGGGCCGATCAGCCCCAGCATTTT
NA	TRBV7-2	19	NA	TRBJ2-3	CASSLPARQDLSSTDTQYF	TGTGCCAGCAGCTTACCGGCTCGACAGGACCTATCTAGCACAGATACGCAGTATTTT
NA	TRBV5-5	15	many	TRBJ2-5	CASSFISGGIETQYF	TGTGCCAGCAGCTTCATCTCAGGCGGGATAGAGACCCAGTACTTC
NA	TRBV7-3	14	NA	TRBJ2-5	CASSFGGLKETQYF	TGTGCCAGCAGCTTCGGGGGCCTAAAAGAGACCCAGTACTTC
TRBD1	TRBV10-3	13	NA	TRBJ2-7	CAISQKGDSEQYF	TGTGCCATCAGCCAGAAGGGGGACAGCGAGCAGTACTTC
NA	TRBV5-1	13	many	TRBJ2-7	CASSQQGTYEQYF	TGCGCCAGCAGCCAACAGGGAACCTACGAGCAGTACTTC
TRBD1	TRBV24-1	13	few	TRBJ2-2	CAAAYRGTGELFF	TGTGCCGCAGCTTACAGGGGCACCGGGGAGCTGTTTTTT
TRBD1	TRBV18	15	NA	TRBJ1-4	CASLTDRVEQEKLFF	TGTGCCAGCTTAACGGACAGGGTCGAGCAGGAAAAACTGTTTTTT
NA	TRBV11-3	15	many	TRBJ2-1	CASSLPGVSYNEQFF	TGTGCCAGCAGCTTACCGGGAGTGTCCTACAATGAGCAGTTCTTC
TRBD2	TRBV20-1	14	many	TRBJ2-3	CSASTSGSTDTQYF	TGCAGTGCTTCGACTAGCGGCTCTACAGATACGCAGTATTTT
TRBD2	TRBV6-1	17	few	TRBJ2-7	CASTPLPAGGRPYEQYF	TGTGCCAGCACCCCATTGCCCGCGGGAGGGCGGCCCTACGAGCAGTACTTC
TRBD1	TRBV5-1	18	NA	TRBJ2-6	CASSTETGTLSGANVLTF	TGCGCCAGCAGCACTGAGACAGGGACCCTCTCTGGGGCCAACGTCCTGACTTTC
TRBD2	TRBV2	15	many	TRBJ2-1	CASSAGTSGRNEQFF	TGTGCCAGCAGTGCCGGGACTAGCGGGAGAAATGAGCAGTTCTTC
TRBD1	TRBV10-3	14	NA	TRBJ1-1	CAISKDRSNTEAFF	TGTGCCATCAGCAAGGACAGGTCGAACACTGAAGCTTTCTTT
TRBD1	TRBV6-1	15	few	TRBJ2-1	CASSRTGFDDNEQFF	TGTGCCAGCAGCAGGACAGGGTTTGACGACAATGAGCAGTTCTTC
NA	TRBV5-1	12	NA	TRBJ1-4	CAQHPTNEKLFF	TGCGCCCAGCATCCAACTAATGAAAAACTGTTTTTT
NA	TRBV20-1	14	NA	TRBJ1-2	CSARDNVKGYGYTF	TGCAGTGCTAGAGATAATGTCAAGGGCTATGGCTACACCTTC
NA	TRBV6-1	16	many	TRBJ1-5	CASSVPTRRSNQPQHF	TGTGCCAGCAGTGTTCCTACTCGAAGGAGCAATCAGCCCCAGCATTTT
NA	TRBV25-1	19	NA	TRBJ1-4	CASSELQGIGGRVLEKLFF	TGTGCCAGCAGTGAATTGCAGGGTATAGGGGGACGAGTTCTTGAAAAACTGTTTTTT
TRBD1	TRBV6-1	13	many	TRBJ2-5	CASRITGVETQYF	TGTGCCAGCAGGATTACAGGGGTCGAGACCCAGTACTTC